Below are 24 T cell receptor beta chains sequenced from a single sample in a study of T cell responses to AZD1222 COVID-19 vaccine. The assay was immunoSEQ multiplex PCR, and TCRdb's table has in-frame clones only and misses some. The table has some 200,000 clones, roughly nine tenths seen once; the top ten hold around 3%. This material consisted of peripheral blood, taken 28 days after the second AZD1222 dose. These receptors all come from an adult who received the AZD1222 COVID-19 vaccine.

The rearrangement uses TRBV7-3 and TRBJ2-2; D is undetermined. This CDR3 has 13 amino acids. Trimming shortened V by 2 bases and J by 4 bases, and 5 bases separated the two germline ends. Germline-derived CDR1 and CDR2 are SGHTA and FQGTGA. The CDR3 sequence is CASSLLPTGELFF. The CDR3 DNA is TGTGCCAGCAGCTTACTGCCCACCGGGGAGCTGTTTTTT.

The chain is built from TRBV27 and TRBJ1-2; D not resolved. In germline, CDR1 is MNHEY, CDR2 SMNVEV (reference sequence). The CDR3 covers 14 residues. Deletions cut 5 bases from V and 4 bases from J, with 14 bases between. The CDR3 here is CASSPYGRFYGYTF. For the CDR3, the DNA is TGTGCCAGCAGTCCCTACGGACGGTTCTATGGCTACACCTTC.

The rearrangement joins TRBV7-2 to TRBJ1-1, with D possibly TRBD1 on 6 matching bases. Trimming pared 1 base from V and 6 bases from J, leaving 15 bases between. From germline, CDR1 is SGHTA and CDR2 FQGNSA. CDR3 length: 15 residues. The CDR3 DNA is TGTGCCAGCAGCTTAGTTCGCAGGGGCCAGCCTGAAGCTTTCTTT. It translates to CASSLVRRGQPEAFF.

The chain is built from TRBV5-1 and TRBJ2-3; D may be TRBD2 (5 bases). Trimming cost V 0 bases and J 5 bases, with 13 bases left between them. The CDR3 has 15 amino acids. Germline loops: CDR1 SGHRS, CDR2 YFSETQ. The CDR3 coding sequence is TGCGCCAGCAGCTTGGTCGGGATTCCGGGAGATACGCAGTATTTT. The encoded protein is CASSLVGIPGDTQYF.

This clone has just one count. The V and J genes are TRBV9 and TRBJ2-3; 9 nucleotides align to TRBD2. The V gene end was trimmed by 3 bases and the J gene end by 2 bases; junction bases not matched to a gene: 4. The CDR3 spans 15 residues. CDR1 and CDR2 from the germline V gene are SGDLS and YYNGEE. In DNA, the CDR3 is TGTGCCAGCAGCGAACCTAGCGGGACCACAGATACGCAGTATTTT. Protein product: CASSEPSGTTDTQYF. The entire variable domain, with the rest obtained from reference TRBV9 and TRBJ2-3, is as follows: DSGVTQTPKHLITATGQRVTLRCSPRSGDLSVYWYQQSLDQGLQFLIQYYNGEERAKGNILERFSAQQFPDLHSELNLSSLELGDSALYFCASSEPSGTTDTQYFGPGTRLTVL.

This clone was detected once. CDR3 region: CASRGVEGGGTEAFF. The DNA for the CDR3 is TGTGCCAGCAGGGGGGTAGAAGGCGGTGGTACTGAAGCTTTCTTT. This rearrangement joins TRBV2 to TRBJ1-1; possible D gene TRBD1, 5 bases. Germline loops: CDR1 SNHLY, CDR2 FYNNEI. CDR3 length: 15 amino acids. V was pared by 6 bases and J by 5 bases, with 19 bases between.

The genes are TRBV7-9 and TRBJ1-1; D unresolved. The CDR3 loop spans 12 amino acids. The germline V gene encodes CDR1 SEHNR and CDR2 FQNEAQ (reference sequence). The V end lost 2 bases, the J end lost 3 bases, and 4 bases lay between the germline ends. This chain's CDR3 is CASSLRDTEAFF. DNA for the CDR3: TGTGCCAGCAGCTTAAGGGACACTGAAGCTTTCTTT.

V and J are TRBV10-3 and TRBJ2-2; D unclear. The CDR3 covers 15 residues. Germline V gene data show CDR1 as ENHRY and CDR2 as SYGVKD. Trimming took off 4 bases at V and 2 bases at J, with 11 bases between the two ends. The CDR3 DNA sequence: TGTGCCATCAGTGCTCGACTGCTCAACACCGGGGAGCTGTTTTTT. Its translation: CAISARLLNTGELFF.

The chain joins TRBV18 to TRBJ1-5; no clear D gene. The V end lost 3 bases, the J end lost 0 bases, and 12 bases lay between the germline ends. The CDR3 covers 16 residues. CDR1 and CDR2 from the germline V gene are KGHSH and LQKENI. CDR3: CASSPLLAGSNQPQHF. The CDR3 DNA reads TGTGCCAGCTCACCCCTACTGGCGGGTAGCAATCAGCCCCAGCATTTT.

The table lists this clone with a count of one. V and J are TRBV3-1 (or the pseudogene TRBV3-2) and TRBJ1-5; D remains ambiguous. The CDR3 is 11 amino acids. CDR1 LGHDT and CDR2 YNNKEL come from the germline V gene (reference sequence). V shed 8 bases and J shed 5 bases, with 7 bases lying between them. This chain's CDR3 is CASGPDQPQHF. CDR3 bases: TGTGCCAGCGGTCCCGATCAGCCCCAGCATTTT.

This rearrangement joins TRBV27 to TRBJ2-7; a possible D gene is TRBD1 (6 bases). The CDR3 covers 14 residues. Per the germline V gene, CDR1 is MNHEY and CDR2 is SMNVEV (reference sequence). V was pared by 0 bases and J by 3 bases, with 9 bases between. This CDR3 reads CASSLSGRGYEQYF. The CDR3 bases are TGTGCCAGCAGTTTATCTGGCAGGGGCTACGAGCAGTACTTC.

The CDR3 is CSASPGQGGNQPQHF. In DNA, the CDR3 is TGCAGTGCTAGTCCCGGACAGGGTGGAAATCAGCCCCAGCATTTT. The chain is built from TRBV20-1 and TRBJ1-5; 8 positions agree with TRBD1. After removal of 3 bases from V and 4 bases from J, the junction contained 8 bases not matched to a gene. There are 15 residues in the CDR3. Germline CDR1 DFQATT, CDR2 SNEGSKA (reference sequence).

The CDR3 loop reads CASSLDDDTEAFF. In nucleotides, the CDR3 is TGTGCCAGCAGCCTGGACGATGACACTGAAGCTTTCTTT. The chain links TRBV5-5 to TRBJ1-1; D is ambiguous. V was cut by 4 bases and J by 3 bases, with 10 bases left in between. The germline V gene encodes CDR1 SGHKS and CDR2 YYEKEE (reference sequence). CDR3 length: 13 amino acids. Full variable domain (outside the CDR3, taken from reference TRBV5-5 and TRBJ1-1): DAGVTQSPTHLIKTRGQQVTLRCSPISGHKSVSWYQQVLGQGPQFIFQYYEKEERGRGNFPDRFSARQFPNYSSELNVNALLLGDSALYLCASSLDDDTEAFFGQGTRLTVV.

The rearrangement joins TRBV9 to TRBJ1-2, with D unresolved. Germline CDR1 SGDLS, CDR2 YYNGEE. This CDR3 region has 12 residues. Between the trimmed V and J ends, which lost 4 bases and 8 bases, there was a span of 12 bases. The CDR3 loop is CASSPPGGGYTF. CDR3 coding DNA: TGTGCCAGCAGCCCCCCAGGAGGGGGCTACACCTTC.

V is TRBV24-1 and J is TRBJ1-1; D gene uncertain. The V end lost 10 bases, the J end lost 0 bases, and 14 bases lay between the germline ends. This CDR3 spans 14 amino acids. The germline gives CDR1 KGHDR, CDR2 SFDVKD. CDR3 sequence: CATRAPGMNTEAFF. CDR3 DNA: TGTGCCACTAGGGCTCCTGGAATGAACACTGAAGCTTTCTTT.

The chain links TRBV7-9 to TRBJ1-1, with D possibly TRBD1 on 6 matching bases. CDR1 is SEHNR and CDR2 is FQNEAQ in the germline V gene (reference sequence). With 5 bases removed from V and 0 bases from J, the gap between germline ends came to 10 bases. The CDR3 totals 14 residues. The CDR3 here is CASSPDRMNTEAFF. The CDR3 DNA sequence: TGTGCCAGCAGCCCGGACAGAATGAACACTGAAGCTTTCTTT.

This clone was counted between two and nine times. V usage is TRBV3-1 (or the pseudogene TRBV3-2) and J usage is TRBJ2-2; 11 positions agree with TRBD2. After removal of 1 base from V and 1 base from J, the junction contained 8 bases not matched to a gene. Looked up from germline, CDR1 is LGHDT and CDR2 is YNNKEL (reference sequence). There are 19 residues in the CDR3. CDR3 in amino acids: CASSQALAGAGWNTGELFF. In nucleotides, the CDR3 is TGTGCCAGCAGCCAAGCACTAGCGGGAGCGGGGTGGAACACCGGGGAGCTGTTTTTT.

The chain combines TRBV6-1 with TRBJ2-7; unclear D gene. The CDR3 has 13 amino acids. Trimming removed 3 bases at V and 6 bases at J, with 12 bases between. Germline lookup yields CDR1 MNHNS and CDR2 SASEGT. The CDR3 nucleotides read TGTGCCAGCAGTGAGATAAGTGTCGGCGAGCAGTACTTC. Protein: CASSEISVGEQYF.

The chain uses TRBV30 and TRBJ1-1; no clear D gene. Trimming pared 3 bases from V and 8 bases from J, leaving 10 bases between. The CDR3 is made up of 11 amino acids. Germline CDR1 and CDR2: GTSNPN and SVGIG (reference sequence). The CDR3 region has the DNA TGTGCCTGGAGCGGGTTGAGGGAAGCTTTCTTT. Protein sequence: CAWSGLREAFF. The whole variable domain, remainder taken from reference TRBV30 and TRBJ1-1, is SQTIHQWPATLVQPVGSPLSLECTVEGTSNPNLYWYRQAAGRGLQLLFYSVGIGQISSEVPQNLSASRPQDRQFILSSKKLLLSDSGFYLCAWSGLREAFFGQGTRLTVV.

This clone was picked up a small number of times. V is TRBV5-1 and J is TRBJ1-2; the D is unclear. With 0 bases removed from V and 7 bases from J, the gap between germline ends came to 7 bases. The CDR3 sequence is 12 residues long. Germline V gives CDR1 SGHRS, CDR2 YFSETQ. The CDR3 here is CASSLGIGGYTF. In nucleotides, the CDR3 is TGCGCCAGCAGCTTGGGGATCGGTGGCTACACCTTC.

CDR3 sequence: CASLGLAGVQYF. CDR3 coding DNA: TGTGCCAGCCTGGGACTAGCGGGAGTACAGTACTTC. J is TRBJ2-7 and V is TRBV27; TRBD2 agrees at 14 bases. V lost 8 bases, J lost 10 bases, and 4 bases stayed unmatched. From germline, CDR1 is MNHEY and CDR2 SMNVEV (reference sequence). This CDR3 region has 12 residues.

The count of this clone is one. V is TRBV6-6 and J is TRBJ2-3; 9 bases match TRBD1. This CDR3 has 15 residues. J gave up 8 bases and V 6 bases, and 12 bases lay outside the gene matches. Germline V gene data show CDR1 as MNHNY and CDR2 as SVGAGI (reference sequence). Here the CDR3 DNA reads TGTGCCAGCAGCACCGGGACAGGGATTCAAGGTACGCAGTATTTT. As protein: CASSTGTGIQGTQYF.

The chain links TRBV30 to TRBJ2-5; D gene ambiguous. This CDR3 spans 10 amino acids. Germline CDR1 and CDR2: GTSNPN and SVGIG (reference sequence). V lost 5 bases and J 4 bases, leaving 5 bases between the germline ends. This chain's CDR3 is CAWGTETQYF. As DNA, the CDR3 is TGTGCCTGGGGAACAGAGACCCAGTACTTC.

The V gene is TRBV9, the J gene TRBJ2-2; 8 positions match TRBD2. The CDR3 is made up of 17 amino acids. CDR1 is SGDLS, CDR2 YYNGEE, per germline. The ends lost 0 bases at V and 0 bases at J; junction bases unmatched: 4. The CDR3 sequence is CASSVVGSGANTGELFF. CDR3 DNA: TGTGCCAGCAGCGTAGTCGGTAGCGGGGCGAACACCGGGGAGCTGTTTTTT.